A selection of T cell receptor beta chains follows, all from one sample in a study of T cells in tuberculosis. Using immunoSEQ multiplex PCR, the repertoire was profiled, and TCRdb retains in-frame clones only, with some absent. The profile shows around 30,000 clones, more than 85% of them singletons. Sequencing was carried out using PBMCs. These receptors came from a donor aged 10 to 29 with latent tuberculosis or without tuberculosis infection. The conserved cysteine and the conserved F or W are not part of the CDR3 here. The D gene is left open where the match is weak.

D gene,V gene,J gene,CDR3 protein
-,TRBV5-1,TRBJ2-7,ASSPPGDSKKY
-,TRBV7-9,TRBJ1-2,ASSLEGTPNPYGYT
TRBD1,TRBV4-1,TRBJ1-2,ASSQFWGQGDNGYT
-,TRBV6-5,TRBJ2-4,ASSSLPGEENIQY
-,TRBV5-1,TRBJ1-4,ASNSGGLGEKLF
-,TRBV28,TRBJ2-3,ASSLSLTDTQY
TRBD2,TRBV7-2,TRBJ2-5,ASSSRWGGETQY
-,TRBV14,TRBJ2-7,ASSQSRGTRYEQY
TRBD2,TRBV7-9,TRBJ2-1,ASSFRLAGVGNEQF
-,TRBV28,TRBJ1-3,ASSSGTQSSGNTIY
-,TRBV25-1,TRBJ1-2,ASSETGTNIYGYT
-,TRBV7-9,TRBJ2-5,ASSSPGALEGETQY
-,TRBV29-1,TRBJ2-3,SVEDVLAGQDTQY
TRBD2,TRBV7-2,TRBJ2-1,ASSPRGAGGNNEQF
-,TRBV5-4,TRBJ2-1,ASSLDAGVYNEQF
TRBD2,TRBV27,TRBJ2-7,ASSFSSGYEQY
TRBD1,TRBV19,TRBJ1-1,ASRGQGNTEAF
TRBD1,TRBV27,TRBJ2-1,ASSPGGQGDGEQF
-,TRBV6-6,TRBJ2-5,ASSSIEETQY
TRBD2,TRBV28,TRBJ2-1,ASSDTSGVVNEQF
TRBD1,TRBV28,TRBJ1-5,ATGTGGQPQH
TRBD1,TRBV7-2,TRBJ2-7,ASSVNRGSYEQY
-,TRBV6-1,TRBJ1-1,ASRERGNTEAF
-,TRBV18,TRBJ1-1,ASSPAAEAF
TRBD2,TRBV28,TRBJ2-3,ASSSSQGLGSITDTQY
TRBD1,TRBV6-4,TRBJ2-3,ASSEDRGHTDTQY